These 23 T cell receptor beta chains share one sample of origin, sequenced in a study of blood T cells in healthy people across ages. Next came a second PCR, run for roughly 6 to 11 cycles, which used a sample-barcoded 5' primer along with a J-beta primer mix. TCRdb itself ran the 5' RACE reads through MiXCR, one entry per CDR3 protein. The sample records 1.2 million to 1.5 million distinct CDR3 sequences, approximately 40% being singletons. Sequencing used blood. The receptors shown here come from a woman aged 18-29 years in good health.

The chain is built from TRBV7-9 and TRBJ2-5, with no clear D. The V gene's germline CDR1 is SEHNR and CDR2 FQNEAQ (reference sequence). The V gene lost 7 bases and the J gene lost 2 bases, with 17 bases spanning the gap. CDR3 length equals 15 residues. CDR3 coding DNA: TGTGCCAGCACCGGTTCAGCGCTAATACAAGAGACCCAGTACTTC. Translation gives CASTGSALIQETQYF.

This chain connects TRBV24-1 to TRBJ2-3; D possibly uses TRBD1 or TRBD2 (6 bases each). Trimming left V 6 bases short and J 0 bases short, with 12 bases between. From germline, CDR1 is KGHDR and CDR2 SFDVKD. The CDR3 is 15 amino acids. The CDR3 nucleotides are TGTGCCACCAGTATAGGGGGGCCAAGCACAGATACGCAGTATTTT. Protein product: CATSIGGPSTDTQYF.

The genes are TRBV9 and TRBJ2-1, with 7 bases lining up with TRBD2. The V and J ends lost 2 bases and 2 bases, in that order; junction bases with no gene match: 10. Germline CDR1 is SGDLS and CDR2 is YYNGEE. The CDR3 is made up of 17 amino acids. CDR3 protein: CASSVGGSSGAYNEQFF. CDR3 DNA sequence: TGTGCCAGCAGCGTGGGGGGGAGTAGCGGCGCCTACAATGAGCAGTTCTTC.

The V call is TRBV5-6, the J call TRBJ1-5; perhaps TRBD1 as D (6 bases). The V gene's germline CDR1 is SGHDT and CDR2 YYEEEE. Between the trimmed V and J ends, which lost 3 bases and 2 bases, there was a span of 12 bases. There are 15 residues in the CDR3. CDR3 in amino acids: CASSSTGHGNQPQHF. The CDR3 coding sequence is TGTGCCAGCAGCTCTACAGGGCATGGCAATCAGCCCCAGCATTTT.

The genes are TRBV6-1 and TRBJ1-3, with D tentatively TRBD1 (6 bases). CDR1 is MNHNS, CDR2 SASEGT, per germline. The V gene lost 5 bases and the J gene lost 4 bases, with 12 bases spanning the gap. The CDR3 is made up of 14 amino acids. In nucleotides, the CDR3 is TGTGCCAGCAGTCCCTGGGACAAGGGAAACACCATATATTTT. Translation: CASSPWDKGNTIYF.

This clonotype was seen repeatedly, ten times or more. The chain combines TRBV7-2 with TRBJ1-1; 7 positions agree with TRBD1. This CDR3 contains 15 residues. Germline CDR1 reads SGHTA; CDR2 reads FQGNSA. J was trimmed by 2 bases and V by 5 bases; bases with no gene match: 8. In DNA, the CDR3 is TGTGCCAGCAGCACGGGACAGCCGGGCAACACTGAAGCTTTCTTT. This sequence encodes CASSTGQPGNTEAFF.

This sequence joins TRBV10-2 and TRBJ2-1; 9 positions agree with TRBD1. Germline V lookup: CDR1 WSHSY, CDR2 SAAADI. The CDR3 contains 13 residues. V shed 0 bases and J 13 bases; nucleotides not matched to a gene: 4. CDR3 DNA: TGCGCCAGCAGTGAGTCATACAGGGGGCAACAGTTCTTC. Its translation is CASSESYRGQQFF.

This clonotype was seen a handful of times. V usage is TRBV11-2 and J usage is TRBJ2-5; D is perhaps TRBD1 (5 bases). This CDR3 comprises 15 residues. Between the trimmed V and J ends, which lost 5 bases and 4 bases, there was a span of 17 bases. Germline CDR1 reads SGHAT; CDR2 reads FQNNGV. The CDR3 nucleotides read TGTGCCAGCAGCCATGGGGCGTGGGAAGGAGAGACCCAGTACTTC. Translated: CASSHGAWEGETQYF.

V usage is TRBV10-3 and J usage is TRBJ1-1, with 10 bases lining up with TRBD1. CDR3 length: 15 amino acids. With 6 bases clipped from V and 5 bases from J, the junction kept 9 bases outside the gene matches. Per germline, CDR1 ENHRY and CDR2 SYGVKD. The CDR3 protein is CAIRRDRGVETEAFF. The CDR3 nucleotides are TGTGCCATCAGACGGGACAGGGGAGTGGAAACTGAAGCTTTCTTT.

This clonotype has a handful of counts. This chain connects TRBV29-1 to TRBJ2-7; the match to TRBD1 covers 7 bases. Trimming at V came to 6 bases and at J to 2 bases, leaving 7 bases not matched to a gene. The CDR3 covers 13 residues. Germline V gene data show CDR1 as SQVTM and CDR2 as ANQGSEA. CDR3: CSVTDRATYEQYF. Written as DNA, the CDR3 is TGCAGCGTCACCGACAGGGCCACCTACGAGCAGTACTTC.

The chain has TRBV11-2 and TRBJ2-5, with 8 nucleotides matching TRBD1. In germline, CDR1 is SGHAT, CDR2 FQNNGV. The V and J ends lost 5 bases and 7 bases, in that order; junction bases with no gene match: 12. The CDR3 is 15 amino acids. The CDR3 sequence is CASSPSDRDARTQYF. The CDR3 bases are TGTGCCAGCAGCCCCTCGGACAGGGATGCTCGGACCCAGTACTTC. The whole variable domain, remainder taken from reference TRBV11-2 and TRBJ2-5, is EAGVAQSPRYKIIEKRQSVAFWCNPISGHATLYWYQQILGQGPKLLIQFQNNGVVDDSQLPKDRFSAERLKGVDSTLKIQPAKLEDSAVYLCASSPSDRDARTQYFGPGTRLLVL.

The chain recombines TRBV28 with TRBJ1-4, with 9 bases matching TRBD1. Per the germline V gene, CDR1 is MDHEN and CDR2 is SYDVKM. Germline trimming cut 4 bases from V and 7 bases from J; bases unmatched to any gene: 7. This CDR3 spans 15 amino acids. As DNA, the CDR3 is TGTGCCAGCAGTTCCCCGACAGGGGGAGGTGAAAAACTGTTTTTT. Translation: CASSSPTGGGEKLFF.

In this sample, this clonotype turned up a few times. The V and J genes are TRBV4-1 and TRBJ2-3; D call uncertain. The CDR3 contains 14 residues. Trimming pared 0 bases from V and 2 bases from J, leaving 6 bases between. Germline V gives CDR1 MGHRA, CDR2 YSYEKL. CDR3 nucleotide sequence: TGCGCCAGCAGCCAAGAATCGCTCACAGATACGCAGTATTTT. Its translation is CASSQESLTDTQYF.

This clonotype was seen a single time. The V call is TRBV6-1, the J call TRBJ2-3; D is possibly TRBD1 (6 bases). The V gene lost 6 bases and the J gene lost 0 bases, with 16 bases spanning the gap. Germline V gene sequence: CDR1 MNHNS, CDR2 SASEGT. The CDR3 length is 16 residues. Written as DNA, the CDR3 is TGTGCCAGCAGGACAGGAACAGGACACAGCACAGATACGCAGTATTTT. It codes for CASRTGTGHSTDTQYF.

The genes are TRBV15 and TRBJ2-1, with D perhaps being TRBD1 or TRBD2 (5 bases each). Trimming removed 1 base at V and 4 bases at J, with 5 bases between. Germline values: CDR1 LNHNV, CDR2 YYDKDF (reference sequence). The CDR3 contains 13 residues. CDR3 DNA sequence: TGTGCCACCAGCAGAGGGGGGTACAATGAGCAGTTCTTC. It specifies CATSRGGYNEQFF.

The chain recombines TRBV12-3 or TRBV12-4 with TRBJ1-2; D is undetermined. V lost 4 bases to trimming and J lost 0 bases, with 12 bases between them. The CDR3 runs 15 residues. CDR3 protein: CASSSWLEANYGYTF. For the CDR3, the DNA is TGTGCCAGCAGTTCCTGGCTGGAAGCTAACTATGGCTACACCTTC.

The rearrangement joins TRBV10-3 to TRBJ2-7, with 7 bases matching TRBD2. This CDR3 contains 17 residues. V dropped 0 bases and J dropped 7; count of bases not matched to a gene: 15. CDR1 and CDR2 from the germline V gene are ENHRY and SYGVKD. The CDR3 nucleotides are TGTGCCATCAGTGAGTCAGTCGGAAGCGGGAATGACAATGAGCAGTACTTC. Translation gives CAISESVGSGNDNEQYF.

The chain has TRBV12-3 or TRBV12-4 and TRBJ2-7; D unclear. This CDR3 contains 12 residues. Trimming pared 7 bases from V and 2 bases from J, leaving 9 bases between. The CDR3 spells CASTSGPYEQYF. DNA of the CDR3: TGTGCCAGCACGTCAGGACCCTACGAGCAGTACTTC.

This clonotype was seen only a few times. The chain has TRBV6-5 and TRBJ1-1; no definite D call. Per the germline V gene, CDR1 is MNHEY and CDR2 is SVGAGI. V was pared by 6 bases and J by 3 bases, with 17 bases between. This CDR3 comprises 15 residues. The CDR3 region has the DNA TGTGCCAGCAGACCATTGGGTGAGGCTGACACTGAAGCTTTCTTT. Its translation is CASRPLGEADTEAFF.

This clonotype appeared a few times. The CDR3 spells CASSLEGPRGANYGYTF. The CDR3 DNA follows: TGCGCCAGCAGCTTGGAAGGCCCACGGGGAGCTAACTATGGCTACACCTTC. J is TRBJ1-2 and V is TRBV5-1; no clear D gene. The CDR3 spans 17 residues. V lost 0 bases and J lost 0, with 15 bases in between. Germline values: CDR1 SGHRS, CDR2 YFSETQ.

The DNA for the CDR3 is TGCAGCGTTAAACAGTCCCAAGAGACCCAGTACTTC. It translates to CSVKQSQETQYF. The chain uses TRBV29-1 and TRBJ2-5, with D unresolved. Germline lookup yields CDR1 SQVTM and CDR2 ANQGSEA. Between the trimmed V and J ends, which lost 5 bases and 1 base, there was a span of 8 bases. There are 12 residues in the CDR3.

This chain's CDR3 is CASSPGTNRLEQYF. The CDR3 DNA sequence: TGTGCCAGCTCACCAGGGACAAATCGGCTCGAGCAGTACTTC. V gene TRBV18 combines with J gene TRBJ2-7; possibly TRBD1 for D (6 bases). Germline CDR1 KGHSH, CDR2 LQKENI. Trimming removed 2 bases from V and 6 bases from J, with 14 bases in between. The CDR3 runs 14 residues.

This clonotype was found a few times. The chain has TRBV12-3 or TRBV12-4 and TRBJ1-2, with TRBD1 matching over 9 bases. V shed 8 bases and J 8 bases; nucleotides not matched to a gene: 12. The CDR3 length is 14 residues. CDR3 in amino acids: CASGPGQGPLGYTF. The CDR3 coding sequence is TGTGCCAGCGGACCGGGACAGGGACCTCTGGGCTACACCTTC.